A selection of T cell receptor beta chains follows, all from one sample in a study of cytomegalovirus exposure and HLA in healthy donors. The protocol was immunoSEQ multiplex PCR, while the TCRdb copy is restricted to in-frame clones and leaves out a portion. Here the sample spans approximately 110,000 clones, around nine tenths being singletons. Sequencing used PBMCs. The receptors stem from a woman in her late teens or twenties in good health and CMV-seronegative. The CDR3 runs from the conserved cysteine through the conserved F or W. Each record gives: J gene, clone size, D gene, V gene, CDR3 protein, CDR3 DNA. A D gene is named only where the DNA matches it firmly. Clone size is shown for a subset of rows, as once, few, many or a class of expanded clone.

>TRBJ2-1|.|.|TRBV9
CASSVANEQFF
TGTGCCAGCAGCGTAGCTAATGAGCAGTTCTTC
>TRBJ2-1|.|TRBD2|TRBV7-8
CATLTSGGSSYNEQFF
TGTGCCACGCTGACTAGCGGAGGAAGCTCCTACAATGAGCAGTTCTTC
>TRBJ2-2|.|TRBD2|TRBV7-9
CASSPLSGRADTGELFF
TGTGCCAGCAGCCCCCTTAGCGGGAGGGCCGACACCGGGGAGCTGTTTTTT
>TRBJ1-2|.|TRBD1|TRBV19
CASMRQGAKYGYTF
TGTGCCAGTATGAGACAGGGGGCGAAGTATGGCTACACCTTC
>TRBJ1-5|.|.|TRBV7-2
CASSLDSFGQPQHF
TGTGCCAGCAGCTTAGACAGTTTCGGTCAGCCCCAGCATTTT
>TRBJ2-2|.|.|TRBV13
CASSDTGYIGELFF
TGTGCCAGCAGCGACACAGGGTATATCGGGGAGCTGTTTTTT
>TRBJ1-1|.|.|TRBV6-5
CASRRTGLGTEAFF
TGTGCCAGCAGGCGCACAGGGCTGGGGACTGAAGCTTTCTTT
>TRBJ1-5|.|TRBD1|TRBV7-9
CASSPDREEGQPQHF
TGTGCCAGCAGCCCCGACAGGGAGGAGGGTCAGCCCCAGCATTTT
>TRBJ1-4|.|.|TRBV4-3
CASSQPQFDSTTNEKLFF
TGCGCCAGCAGCCAACCTCAATTCGACAGTACAACTAATGAAAAACTGTTTTTT
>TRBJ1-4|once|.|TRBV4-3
CASSQDFPVREKLFF
TGCGCCAGCAGCCAAGATTTCCCCGTGCGCGAAAAACTGTTTTTT
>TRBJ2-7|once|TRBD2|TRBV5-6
CASSFGLALTYEQYF
TGTGCCAGCAGCTTTGGACTAGCGCTTACCTACGAGCAGTACTTC
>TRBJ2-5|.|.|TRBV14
CASSQGVIRRGQETQYF
TGTGCCAGCAGCCAAGGGGTTATTAGACGAGGCCAAGAGACCCAGTACTTC
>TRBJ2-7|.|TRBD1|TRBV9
CASSVDPRDRAYEQYF
TGTGCCAGCAGCGTAGATCCCCGGGACAGGGCCTACGAGCAGTACTTC
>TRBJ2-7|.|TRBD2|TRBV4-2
CASSQDLGLAREQYF
TGTGCCAGCAGCCAAGATCTGGGACTAGCGCGGGAGCAGTACTTC
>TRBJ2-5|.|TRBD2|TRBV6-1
CASRGGVRQTQYF
TGTGCCAGCAGGGGAGGGGTGCGACAGACCCAGTACTTC
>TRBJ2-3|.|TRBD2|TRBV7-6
CASSLPRAGGATDTQYF
TGTGCCAGCAGCTTGCCCCGCGCCGGGGGGGCTACAGATACGCAGTATTTT
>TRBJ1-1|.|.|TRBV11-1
CASSRGTPTEAFF
TGTGCCAGCAGCCGCGGAACCCCCACTGAAGCTTTCTTT
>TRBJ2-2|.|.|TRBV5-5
CASSFIRDTGELFF
TGTGCCAGCAGCTTCATCAGGGACACCGGGGAGCTGTTTTTT
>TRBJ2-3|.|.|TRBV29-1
CSVEEGRIADTQYF
TGCAGCGTTGAAGAGGGCCGTATCGCAGATACGCAGTATTTT
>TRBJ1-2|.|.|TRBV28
CASARGWAGGYTF
TGTGCCAGCGCCCGGGGTTGGGCGGGAGGCTACACCTTC
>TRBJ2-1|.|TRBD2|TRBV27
CASRLGLASPEQFF
TGTGCCAGCAGGCTTGGACTAGCGAGTCCTGAGCAGTTCTTC
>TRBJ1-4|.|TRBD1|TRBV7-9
CASSFSPGQVNEKLFF
TGTGCCAGCAGCTTTTCCCCGGGACAGGTTAATGAAAAACTGTTTTTT
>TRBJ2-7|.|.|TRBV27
CASSLNPEVEQYF
TGTGCCAGCAGTTTAAATCCTGAGGTCGAGCAGTACTTC
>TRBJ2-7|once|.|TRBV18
CASSPRERQGVNEQYF
TGTGCCAGCTCACCTCGGGAGAGGCAGGGGGTAAACGAGCAGTACTTC
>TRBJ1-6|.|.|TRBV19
CASSMGRSLWLGNSPLHF
TGTGCCAGTAGTATGGGGAGATCTTTATGGCTTGGGAATTCACCCCTCCACTTT
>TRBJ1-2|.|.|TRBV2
CASSEQGNYGYTF
TGTGCCAGCAGTGAACAGGGGAACTATGGCTACACCTTC
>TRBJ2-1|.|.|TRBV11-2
CASSLHQNEQFF
TGTGCCAGCAGCTTACATCAGAATGAGCAGTTCTTC
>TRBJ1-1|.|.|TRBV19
CASGGLTEAFF
TGTGCCAGTGGAGGTCTAACTGAAGCTTTCTTT
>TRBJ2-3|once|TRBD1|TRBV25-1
CASSTTGVDTQYF
TGTGCCAGCAGTACAACAGGGGTAGATACGCAGTATTTT
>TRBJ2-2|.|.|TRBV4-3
CASSQDINTGELFF
TGCGCCAGCAGCCAAGACATCAACACCGGGGAGCTGTTTTTT
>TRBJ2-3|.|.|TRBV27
CASSLRRVADTQYF
TGTGCCAGCAGTTTACGACGGGTGGCAGATACGCAGTATTTT
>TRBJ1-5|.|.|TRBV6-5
CASSYNQWQPQHF
TGTGCCAGCAGTTACAACCAGTGGCAGCCCCAGCATTTT
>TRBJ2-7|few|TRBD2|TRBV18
CASSPGTSVYEQYF
TGTGCCAGCTCACCCGGGACTAGCGTCTACGAGCAGTACTTC
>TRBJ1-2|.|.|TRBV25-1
CASSEGGAGGYTF
TGTGCCAGCAGTGAAGGAGGGGCCGGCGGCTACACCTTC
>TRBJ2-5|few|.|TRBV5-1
CASSLGGVDQETQYF
TGCGCCAGCAGCTTGGGGGGGGTAGACCAAGAGACCCAGTACTTC
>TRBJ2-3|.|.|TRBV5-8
CASSFGLGGDTQYF
TGTGCCAGCAGCTTTGGTCTAGGAGGCGATACGCAGTATTTT
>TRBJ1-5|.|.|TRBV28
CASSFTATYSNQPQHF
TGTGCCAGCAGTTTCACAGCCACCTATAGCAATCAGCCCCAGCATTTT
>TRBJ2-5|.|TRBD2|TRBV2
CASSDSGLAGGTETQYF
TGTGCCAGCAGTGATTCGGGGCTAGCGGGGGGGACAGAGACCCAGTACTTC
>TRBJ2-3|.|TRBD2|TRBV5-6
CASSLFGLAGGQIRNTQYF
TGTGCCAGCAGCTTATTTGGACTAGCGGGAGGGCAAATCAGGAATACGCAGTATTTT
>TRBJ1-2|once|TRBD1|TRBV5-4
CASNNLGTVPIYGYTF
TGTGCCAGCAACAACCTAGGGACAGTGCCAATCTATGGCTACACCTTC
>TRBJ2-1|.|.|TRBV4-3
CASSQDLPSRAYNEQFF
TGCGCCAGCAGCCAAGATCTACCGAGTAGAGCCTACAATGAGCAGTTCTTC
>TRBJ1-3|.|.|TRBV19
CASSIRDGNTIYF
TGTGCCAGTAGTATCAGGGATGGAAACACCATATATTTT
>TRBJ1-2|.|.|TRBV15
CATSGRFGDYGYTF
TGTGCCACCTCAGGGCGGTTTGGTGACTATGGCTACACCTTC
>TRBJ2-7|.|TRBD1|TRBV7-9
CASSRPTTGGRYEQYF
TGTGCCAGCAGCCGACCGACAACAGGGGGCAGGTACGAGCAGTACTTC
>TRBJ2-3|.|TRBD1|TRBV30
CAWGYRGDYTDTQYF
TGTGCCTGGGGCTACAGGGGGGATTACACAGATACGCAGTATTTT
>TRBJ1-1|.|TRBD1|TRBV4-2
CASSQPTGVNTEAFF
TGTGCCAGCAGCCAGCCGACAGGGGTTAACACTGAAGCTTTCTTT
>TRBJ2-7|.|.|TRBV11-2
CASSLYRIYEQYF
TGTGCCAGCAGCTTATACAGGATCTACGAGCAGTACTTC
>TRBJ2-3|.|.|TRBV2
CASSGLAGAGTDTQYF
TGTGCCAGCAGTGGTCTTGCAGGGGCCGGTACAGATACGCAGTATTTT